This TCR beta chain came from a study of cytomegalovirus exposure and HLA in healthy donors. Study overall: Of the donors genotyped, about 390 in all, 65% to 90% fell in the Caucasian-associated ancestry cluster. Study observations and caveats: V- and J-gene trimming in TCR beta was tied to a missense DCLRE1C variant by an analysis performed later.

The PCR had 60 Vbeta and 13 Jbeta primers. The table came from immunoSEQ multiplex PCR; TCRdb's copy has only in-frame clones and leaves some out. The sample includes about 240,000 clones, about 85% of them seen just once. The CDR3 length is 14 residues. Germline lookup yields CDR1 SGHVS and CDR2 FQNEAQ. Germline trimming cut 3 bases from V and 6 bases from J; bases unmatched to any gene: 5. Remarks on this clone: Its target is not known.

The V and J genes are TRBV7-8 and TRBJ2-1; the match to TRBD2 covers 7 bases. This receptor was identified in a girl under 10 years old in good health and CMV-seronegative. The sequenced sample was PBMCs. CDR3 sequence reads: CASSLREGVNEQFF. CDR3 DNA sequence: TGTGCCAGCAGCTTGAGGGAGGGCGTCAATGAGCAGTTCTTC.